This TCR beta chain was recorded in a study of blood T cell repertoires in COVID-19. With 6 bases removed from V and 2 bases from J, the gap between germline ends came to 7 bases. The CDR3 length is 12 residues. CDR1 is MDHEN, CDR2 SYDVKM, per germline. TCRdb's table, derived via immunoSEQ multiplex PCR, lists solely in-frame clones and lacks some. The sample records about 75,000 clones, about four fifths being singletons. This clone was seen once. The specimen sequenced was peripheral blood. This chain joins TRBV28 and TRBJ2-5; maybe TRBD1 (6 bases). The clonotype comes from a woman of 80 years or more with active or convalescent COVID-19. CDR3 loop: CASRQGQETQYF. CDR3 DNA: TGTGCCAGCAGACAGGGACAAGAGACCCAGTACTTC.